This is a list of T cell receptor beta chains from one sample in a study of blood T cell repertoires in COVID-19. This table comes from immunoSEQ multiplex PCR, and its TCRdb copy is limited to in-frame clones, with some not included. The data contain 150,000 to 200,000 clones, about 76% of them singletons. The sequenced sample consisted of peripheral blood. The origin of the receptors is a woman between 40 and 50 years old with COVID-19, enrolled during active disease. The CDR3 runs from the conserved cysteine through the conserved F or W. A D gene is named only where the DNA matches it firmly. Clone size appears in some rows only: once, few, many, or a class for an expanded clone.

j_gene: TRBJ2-7
d_gene: TRBD2
abundance: -
v_gene: TRBV3-1/TRBV3-2
CDR3nt: TGTGCCAGCAGCCAAGATACTAGCGGGCAGAGCTCCTACGAGCAGTACTTC
CDR3aa: CASSQDTSGQSSYEQYF

j_gene: TRBJ2-3
d_gene: -
abundance: -
v_gene: TRBV29-1
CDR3nt: TGCAGCGCTAAAAGGTCCCGGGACTCCTACTCCACAGATACGCAGTATTTT
CDR3aa: CSAKRSRDSYSTDTQYF

j_gene: TRBJ2-7
d_gene: TRBD1
abundance: -
v_gene: TRBV7-9
CDR3nt: TGTGCCAGCAGCCCAAGGACAGGGCCCTACGAGCAGTACTTC
CDR3aa: CASSPRTGPYEQYF

j_gene: TRBJ1-5
d_gene: -
abundance: -
v_gene: TRBV7-2
CDR3nt: TGTGCCAGCAGCTTAGGACAGGACCCAGAATCCCAGCATTTT
CDR3aa: CASSLGQDPESQHF

j_gene: TRBJ1-2
d_gene: TRBD1
abundance: -
v_gene: TRBV14
CDR3nt: TGTGCCAGCAGCCAAGGCACACAGGGGGCTGGTGGCTACACCTTC
CDR3aa: CASSQGTQGAGGYTF

j_gene: TRBJ1-1
d_gene: -
abundance: -
v_gene: TRBV6-5
CDR3nt: TGTGCCAGCAGTTACTCGAGCGCGCCCAGGGCCACTGAAGCTTTCTTT
CDR3aa: CASSYSSAPRATEAFF

j_gene: TRBJ1-5
d_gene: -
abundance: -
v_gene: TRBV6-5
CDR3nt: TGTGCCAGCAGTTACGGGAGGGGTGGTGGACCCCAGCATTTT
CDR3aa: CASSYGRGGGPQHF

j_gene: TRBJ1-5
d_gene: -
abundance: few
v_gene: TRBV10-3
CDR3nt: TGTGCCATCAGTGAGTATCTGGAGGTCGGACAGCCCCAGCATTTT
CDR3aa: CAISEYLEVGQPQHF

j_gene: TRBJ1-1
d_gene: -
abundance: few
v_gene: TRBV4-3
CDR3nt: TGCGCCAGCAGCCATCGTAGTTACACTGAAGCTTTCTTT
CDR3aa: CASSHRSYTEAFF

j_gene: TRBJ1-2
d_gene: TRBD1
abundance: -
v_gene: TRBV6-4
CDR3nt: TGTGCCAGCAGACCCGGGACAGGGCCCCCGGGGGGCTACACCTTC
CDR3aa: CASRPGTGPPGGYTF

j_gene: TRBJ1-2
d_gene: TRBD1
abundance: -
v_gene: TRBV27
CDR3nt: TGTGCCAGCAGACCCAGGGGGAGGTATGGCTACACCTTC
CDR3aa: CASRPRGRYGYTF

j_gene: TRBJ2-2
d_gene: TRBD2
abundance: once
v_gene: TRBV14
CDR3nt: TGTGCCAGCAGCCTGACTAGCGGGTCCACCGGGGAGCTGTTTTTT
CDR3aa: CASSLTSGSTGELFF

j_gene: TRBJ1-5
d_gene: -
abundance: -
v_gene: TRBV19
CDR3nt: TGTGCCAGTACCTGGGCCGGGGGAAGCAATCAGCCCCAGCATTTT
CDR3aa: CASTWAGGSNQPQHF

j_gene: TRBJ1-6
d_gene: -
abundance: few
v_gene: TRBV4-3
CDR3nt: TGCGCCAGCAGCCAAGACCCGAGGGCTCATAATTCACCCCTCCACTTT
CDR3aa: CASSQDPRAHNSPLHF

j_gene: TRBJ2-7
d_gene: TRBD2
abundance: -
v_gene: TRBV18
CDR3nt: TGTGCCAGCTCACCACCGGGACTAGCGGGAGACAGAGACGAGCAGTACTTC
CDR3aa: CASSPPGLAGDRDEQYF

j_gene: TRBJ1-4
d_gene: -
abundance: -
v_gene: TRBV4-1
CDR3nt: TGCGCCAGCAGCTCGGGGGAGGGGGCAACTAATGAAAAACTGTTTTTT
CDR3aa: CASSSGEGATNEKLFF

j_gene: TRBJ1-1
d_gene: TRBD1
abundance: -
v_gene: TRBV2
CDR3nt: TGTGCCAGCAGTGTTCAGGGGGTGGACACTGAAGCTTTCTTT
CDR3aa: CASSVQGVDTEAFF

j_gene: TRBJ1-1
d_gene: -
abundance: once
v_gene: TRBV29-1
CDR3nt: TGCAGCGTTGAACGGGGGGTGAGAGCTGAAGCTTTCTTT
CDR3aa: CSVERGVRAEAFF

j_gene: TRBJ2-7
d_gene: -
abundance: -
v_gene: TRBV19
CDR3nt: TGTGCCAGTAAGTGGGGGCTAACCTACGAGCAGTACTTC
CDR3aa: CASKWGLTYEQYF

j_gene: TRBJ2-1
d_gene: TRBD2
abundance: few
v_gene: TRBV2
CDR3nt: TGTGCCAGCAGTGGGGGGAGGGCCCTTAGCTCCTACAATGAGCAGTTCTTC
CDR3aa: CASSGGRALSSYNEQFF

j_gene: TRBJ2-7
d_gene: TRBD2
abundance: -
v_gene: TRBV3-1/TRBV3-2
CDR3nt: TGTGCCAGCAGCCAACGCGGCGGGAGTAACGAGCAGTACTTC
CDR3aa: CASSQRGGSNEQYF

j_gene: TRBJ2-5
d_gene: TRBD2
abundance: -
v_gene: TRBV5-5
CDR3nt: TGTGCCAGCAGCTTGCTAGCGGGGCCCCAAGAGACCCAGTACTTC
CDR3aa: CASSLLAGPQETQYF

j_gene: TRBJ2-2
d_gene: -
abundance: -
v_gene: TRBV14
CDR3nt: TGTGCCAGCAGCCAAAGTGTGGGACTCACCCTGCGGGCCGGGGAGCTGTTTTTT
CDR3aa: CASSQSVGLTLRAGELFF

j_gene: TRBJ2-5
d_gene: -
abundance: -
v_gene: TRBV4-1
CDR3nt: TGCGCCAGCAGCCAAGAGGGGCTTGCCCGCGAGACCCAGTACTTC
CDR3aa: CASSQEGLARETQYF

j_gene: TRBJ2-5
d_gene: TRBD2
abundance: -
v_gene: TRBV5-4
CDR3nt: TGTGCCAGCAGCTTTAAACTAGCGGGAGGAAGTGGAGAGACCCAGTACTTC
CDR3aa: CASSFKLAGGSGETQYF

j_gene: TRBJ2-1
d_gene: -
abundance: few
v_gene: TRBV20-1
CDR3nt: TGCAGTGCTAGTGGGTCACGGGGAATTTACAATGAGCAGTTCTTC
CDR3aa: CSASGSRGIYNEQFF